This paragraph covers one TCR beta chain sequence. Its antigen is not identified. These data are taken from a study of blood T cells in healthy people across ages. The study, taken as a whole, reports: No one knew whether donors had CMV, which possibly confounded expanded clonotype changes.

Through a sample-barcoded 5' primer and a J-beta primer mix, a second PCR was run for roughly 6 to 11 cycles. Via MiXCR, TCRdb re-called the 5' RACE reads, giving one row per CDR3 protein. The table records almost 1 million distinct CDR3 sequences, roughly 47% of them present only once. The germline gives CDR1 MNHEY, CDR2 SVGEGT. Trimming took off 5 bases at V and 4 bases at J, with 12 bases between the two ends. This CDR3 spans 13 amino acids. The chain couples TRBV6-2 or TRBV6-3 to TRBJ2-7; D gene unclear. Material: blood. This receptor was obtained from a woman in her sixties in good health. CDR3 sequence: CASSPNDGYEQYF. The CDR3 nucleotides are TGTGCCAGCAGTCCCAACGACGGTTACGAGCAGTACTTC.